Listed below are T cell receptor beta chains from one sample, sequenced in a study of blood T cell repertoires in COVID-19. Data came from immunoSEQ multiplex PCR; TCRdb stores just in-frame clones and leaves some out. Of about 200,000 clones listed, approximately 80% are singletons. The sequenced material came from peripheral blood. All receptors derive from a woman older than 75 with acute or convalescent COVID-19. CDR3s include the opening cysteine and the closing phenylalanine or tryptophan. The order of the fields is clone size, D gene, V gene, J gene, CDR3 DNA, CDR3 protein. D genes are given only for firm matches. Size tells how often a clone was seen (once, few, many) or the class of an expanded clone, and some rows leave it out.

clone size: .
D gene: .
V gene: TRBV5-1
J gene: TRBJ1-4
CDR3 DNA: TGCGCCAGCAGCCTTGAGGATGAAAAACTGTTTTTT
CDR3 protein: CASSLEDEKLFF

clone size: .
D gene: .
V gene: TRBV15
J gene: TRBJ1-3
CDR3 DNA: TGTGCCACCAGCACGGGTGACTCTGGAAACACCATATATTTT
CDR3 protein: CATSTGDSGNTIYF

clone size: .
D gene: TRBD1
V gene: TRBV30
J gene: TRBJ1-4
CDR3 DNA: TGTGCCTGGAGGGGCCGGGACAGGGGGGTTGGAAAACTGTTTTTT
CDR3 protein: CAWRGRDRGVGKLFF

clone size: .
D gene: .
V gene: TRBV5-1
J gene: TRBJ2-1
CDR3 DNA: TGCGCCAGCAGCTTGTCCGGAGCCCACAATGAGCAGTTCTTC
CDR3 protein: CASSLSGAHNEQFF

clone size: .
D gene: .
V gene: TRBV2
J gene: TRBJ1-2
CDR3 DNA: TGTGCCAGCAGTGCGGCGGGGAACTATGGCTACACCTTC
CDR3 protein: CASSAAGNYGYTF

clone size: .
D gene: .
V gene: TRBV7-8
J gene: TRBJ2-7
CDR3 DNA: TGTGCCAGCAGCCCAAGAGTAGAGGGCGAGCAGTACTTC
CDR3 protein: CASSPRVEGEQYF

clone size: .
D gene: .
V gene: TRBV28
J gene: TRBJ1-6
CDR3 DNA: TGTGCCAGTTCAGGGATGACGGGTAATTCACCCCTCCACTTT
CDR3 protein: CASSGMTGNSPLHF

clone size: once
D gene: .
V gene: TRBV27
J gene: TRBJ1-4
CDR3 DNA: TGTGCCAGCGGTCGGGGCATCGGGGGTGAAAAACTGTTTTTT
CDR3 protein: CASGRGIGGEKLFF

clone size: .
D gene: TRBD1
V gene: TRBV19
J gene: TRBJ1-6
CDR3 DNA: TGTGCCAGCAGAGGACAGGGAGACTCACCCCTCCACTTT
CDR3 protein: CASRGQGDSPLHF

clone size: .
D gene: TRBD2
V gene: TRBV5-8
J gene: TRBJ2-4
CDR3 DNA: TGTGCCAGCAGCTTGGGCCCAAGCGGGGGGGCCAAAAACATTCAGTACTTC
CDR3 protein: CASSLGPSGGAKNIQYF

clone size: .
D gene: TRBD1
V gene: TRBV27
J gene: TRBJ1-2
CDR3 DNA: TGTGCCAGTTCCTCTAACATCCGGGACAGGGGGATGGGTAACTATGGCTACACCTTC
CDR3 protein: CASSSNIRDRGMGNYGYTF

clone size: .
D gene: TRBD1
V gene: TRBV10-3
J gene: TRBJ1-2
CDR3 DNA: TGTGCCATCAGTGACGCAGGGGGAAGTGGCTACACCTTC
CDR3 protein: CAISDAGGSGYTF

clone size: .
D gene: .
V gene: TRBV11-3
J gene: TRBJ2-5
CDR3 DNA: TGTGCCAGCAGCTTAGACCTCTCGGAAGAGACCCAGTACTTC
CDR3 protein: CASSLDLSEETQYF

clone size: few
D gene: TRBD2
V gene: TRBV29-1
J gene: TRBJ2-1
CDR3 DNA: TGCAGCGTTGTTGTGGGAGGGGAGAATGAGCAGTTCTTC
CDR3 protein: CSVVVGGENEQFF

clone size: .
D gene: TRBD1
V gene: TRBV5-1
J gene: TRBJ1-4
CDR3 DNA: TGCGCCAGCAGCCGGGACAGGGTCGGTGAAAAACTGTTTTTT
CDR3 protein: CASSRDRVGEKLFF

clone size: .
D gene: .
V gene: TRBV5-5
J gene: TRBJ1-5
CDR3 DNA: TGTGCCAGCAGCTTGGAGGGAGAACAGCCCCAGCATTTT
CDR3 protein: CASSLEGEQPQHF

clone size: .
D gene: TRBD2
V gene: TRBV9
J gene: TRBJ2-2
CDR3 DNA: TGTGCCAGCAGCGCCCGACTAGCGGCGAACACCGGGGAGCTGTTTTTT
CDR3 protein: CASSARLAANTGELFF

clone size: few
D gene: .
V gene: TRBV10-3
J gene: TRBJ1-1
CDR3 DNA: TGTGCCATCAGTCAACAGGGCCAGAACACTGAAGCTTTCTTT
CDR3 protein: CAISQQGQNTEAFF

clone size: .
D gene: TRBD1
V gene: TRBV9
J gene: TRBJ1-2
CDR3 DNA: TGTGCCAGCTCCCCTAGGGGGACAGGGCTACTCTTC
CDR3 protein: CASSPRGTGLLF

clone size: .
D gene: .
V gene: TRBV30
J gene: TRBJ2-2
CDR3 DNA: TGTGCCTGGCGCGAGGGTTTAGGCACCGGGGAGCTGTTTTTT
CDR3 protein: CAWREGLGTGELFF

clone size: .
D gene: .
V gene: TRBV21-1
J gene: TRBJ1-5
CDR3 DNA: TGTGCCAGACCACAGGGTAACCCGCCCCAGCATTTT
CDR3 protein: CARPQGNPPQHF

clone size: .
D gene: .
V gene: TRBV19
J gene: TRBJ2-6
CDR3 DNA: TGTGCCAGTAGTCAGGGGTGGGGGGCCAACGTCCTGACTTTC
CDR3 protein: CASSQGWGANVLTF

clone size: .
D gene: .
V gene: TRBV4-1
J gene: TRBJ1-1
CDR3 DNA: TGCGCCAGCAGCCACGCAGGGGCCGAAACTGAAGCTTTCTTT
CDR3 protein: CASSHAGAETEAFF

clone size: .
D gene: .
V gene: TRBV19
J gene: TRBJ2-1
CDR3 DNA: TGTGCCACCTCACCATCGGGTAGCTCCTACAATGAGCAGTTCTTC
CDR3 protein: CATSPSGSSYNEQFF

clone size: .
D gene: TRBD1
V gene: TRBV3-1/TRBV3-2
J gene: TRBJ1-2
CDR3 DNA: TGTGCCAGCACATCAGGGGGGTTGTATGGCTACACCTTC
CDR3 protein: CASTSGGLYGYTF

clone size: .
D gene: .
V gene: TRBV7-8
J gene: TRBJ2-1
CDR3 DNA: TGTGCCAGCAGCCCCGCGGGGCTAGCGACAGATTACAATGAGCAGTTCTTC
CDR3 protein: CASSPAGLATDYNEQFF

clone size: .
D gene: .
V gene: TRBV5-1
J gene: TRBJ2-2
CDR3 DNA: TGCGCCAGCAGCTCTGGAGGGCTCCACCTCCGGCGAGGCGGGGAGCTGTTTTTT
CDR3 protein: CASSSGGLHLRRGGELFF

clone size: .
D gene: .
V gene: TRBV2
J gene: TRBJ1-4
CDR3 DNA: TGTGCCAGCATTTGGGGGCGGGGGCGACGAGAAAAACTGTTTTTT
CDR3 protein: CASIWGRGRREKLFF

clone size: few
D gene: TRBD1
V gene: TRBV6-5
J gene: TRBJ2-7
CDR3 DNA: TGTGCCAGCAGAACCGGACAGGGAATCTCCTACGAGCAGTACTTC
CDR3 protein: CASRTGQGISYEQYF